The present T cell receptor beta chain was sequenced within a study of blood T cell repertoires in COVID-19. Profiling relied on immunoSEQ multiplex PCR, and the TCRdb table lists in-frame clones only, not all of them. This table holds 180,000 or so clones, almost 85% found once. V was pared by 3 bases and J by 0 bases, with 3 bases of the junction left unmatched. Germline CDR1 is GTSNPN and CDR2 is SVGIG (reference sequence). The CDR3 covers 15 residues. The sequencing sample was made of peripheral blood. This clonotype originated in a human donor with acute or convalescent COVID-19. The donor label of this sample is uncertain. The J gene is TRBJ1-5, the V gene TRBV30; 9 bases are a match to TRBD1. CDR3 sequence (DNA): TGTGCCTGGAGCGCGGGACAGGGTAGCAATCAGCCCCAGCATTTT. As protein: CAWSAGQGSNQPQHF. The full variable domain, with the rest looked up from reference TRBV30 and TRBJ1-5, is SQTIHQWPATLVQPVGSPLSLECTVEGTSNPNLYWYRQAAGRGLQLLFYSVGIGQISSEVPQNLSASRPQDRQFILSSKKLLLSDSGFYLCAWSAGQGSNQPQHFGDGTRLSIL.